The rows below give T cell receptor beta chains drawn from one sample of a study of T cell repertoires in cytomegalovirus infection. MiXCR, applied by TCRdb to the reads, yields one record per CDR3 protein. The table has about 920,000 distinct CDR3 sequences, about 33% seen once. For these receptors, no antigen is known. Source: cultured CD8+ T cells from PBMCs, taken from culture after CMV antigen stimulation. The receptors here all came from a human donor in good health (CMV status not recorded). Some clones in this sample may be carry-over from other donors' samples. CDR3s include the opening cysteine and the closing phenylalanine or tryptophan. The D gene is left open where the match is weak. Size values are once, few and many counts, or a class for expanded clones, and some rows have none.

D,J,size,V,CDR3,DNA
TRBD1,TRBJ1-5,many,TRBV7-9,CASSFGGTGASQPQHF,TGTGCCAGCAGCTTTGGAGGGACAGGGGCGAGTCAGCCCCAGCATTTT
TRBD1,TRBJ2-1,few,TRBV7-9,CASSPGQVQEQFF,TGTGCCAGCAGCCCGGGACAGGTCCAGGAGCAGTTCTTC
TRBD2,TRBJ2-5,few,TRBV14,CASSLLPLAGQETQYF,TGTGCCAGCAGCCTACTGCCACTAGCGGGGCAAGAGACCCAGTACTTC
NA,TRBJ2-7,NA,TRBV12-3/TRBV12-4,CASSLTVAGTDGYEQYF,TGTGCCAGCAGTTTAACGGTCGCCGGGACGGACGGTTACGAGCAGTACTTC
TRBD1,TRBJ1-4,many,TRBV7-9,CASSLDRGEKLFF,TGTGCCAGCAGCTTAGACAGGGGTGAAAAACTGTTTTTT
NA,TRBJ1-2,NA,TRBV6-8,CASRPRAGPYFNYGYTF,TGTGCCAGCAGACCCAGGGCCGGCCCTTACTTTAACTATGGCTACACCTTC
NA,TRBJ2-3,few,TRBV7-6,CASSLTISTDTQYF,TGTGCCAGCAGCTTAACTATCAGCACAGATACGCAGTATTTT
TRBD1,TRBJ2-7,NA,TRBV11-1,CASSSGTGDPKQYF,TGTGCCAGCAGCTCCGGGACAGGCGACCCGAAGCAGTACTTC
NA,TRBJ2-5,NA,TRBV4-2,CASSHPSTGRKTQYF,TGTGCCAGCAGCCATCCCTCCACAGGGCGAAAGACCCAGTACTTC
TRBD1,TRBJ1-2,NA,TRBV27,CASRGTGLSPLGGYTF,TGTGCCAGCAGGGGGACAGGGTTGTCCCCATTGGGGGGCTACACCTTC
NA,TRBJ2-7,NA,TRBV5-1,CASSLQGVVRGEQYF,TGCGCCAGCAGCCTCCAGGGAGTCGTCCGCGGGGAGCAGTACTTC
NA,TRBJ2-5,few,TRBV7-6,CASTLTETQYF,TGTGCCAGCACACTGACGGAGACCCAGTACTTC
NA,TRBJ2-3,NA,TRBV27,CASAKRGADTQYF,TGTGCCAGCGCCAAACGAGGGGCAGATACGCAGTATTTT
NA,TRBJ2-1,NA,TRBV6-5,CASSSDGTSYNEQFF,TGTGCCAGCAGTTCCGACGGTACCTCCTACAATGAGCAGTTCTTC
TRBD1,TRBJ2-1,NA,TRBV27,CASSLLWTGFLYNEQFF,TGTGCCAGCAGTTTACTTTGGACAGGGTTTCTATACAATGAGCAGTTCTTC
NA,TRBJ2-7,few,TRBV7-9,CASSPGSDSYEQYF,TGTGCCAGCAGCCCCGGGTCAGACTCCTACGAGCAGTACTTC
NA,TRBJ1-4,few,TRBV6-6,CASSYLGQGNEKLFF,TGTGCCAGCAGTTACCTGGGACAAGGAAATGAGAAACTGTTTTTT
TRBD1,TRBJ1-2,NA,TRBV12-3/TRBV12-4,CASKGEGAPNYVYTF,TGTGCCAGCAAGGGGGAGGGGGCCCCTAACTATGTCTACACCTTC
NA,TRBJ1-2,NA,TRBV12-3/TRBV12-4,CASTHSGHGYTF,TGTGCCAGCACCCACTCGGGGCACGGCTACACCTTC
TRBD1,TRBJ1-1,NA,TRBV19,CATSGGHTEAFF,TGTGCCACGTCAGGGGGGCACACTGAAGCTTTCTTT
NA,TRBJ1-1,NA,TRBV6-2/TRBV6-3,CASSSQMWQVMNTEAFF,TGTGCCAGCAGCTCCCAAATGTGGCAGGTGATGAACACTGAAGCTTTCTTT
TRBD1,TRBJ2-2,NA,TRBV5-5,CASSFLTGSATGELFF,TGTGCCAGCAGCTTCCTGACAGGGAGTGCCACCGGGGAGCTGTTTTTT
NA,TRBJ1-2,few,TRBV29-1,CSARDTATNYGYTF,TGCAGCGCACGGGACACGGCAACTAACTATGGCTACACCTTC
NA,TRBJ2-5,NA,TRBV10-3,CAISDFGTHEETQYF,TGTGCCATCAGTGATTTCGGGACCCACGAAGAGACCCAGTACTTC
NA,TRBJ1-4,many,TRBV7-8,CASSLAASNEKLFF,TGTGCCAGCAGCTTAGCTGCGTCTAATGAAAAACTGTTTTTT
NA,TRBJ1-3,NA,TRBV27,CASSLGGPSNTIYF,TGTGCCAGCAGTTTAGGGGGCCCATCAAACACCATATATTTT
NA,TRBJ1-1,NA,TRBV7-9,CASSLDREGKTEAFF,TGTGCCAGCAGCTTGGACCGTGAGGGGAAGACTGAAGCTTTCTTT
NA,TRBJ1-1,NA,TRBV27,CASIPLLGGRFTEAFF,TGTGCCAGCATCCCCCTTTTAGGGGGAAGGTTCACTGAAGCTTTCTTT
NA,TRBJ1-6,NA,TRBV6-1,CASGGAIYNLPLHF,TGTGCCAGCGGGGGGGCGATCTATAATTTACCCCTCCACTTT
TRBD1,TRBJ1-4,few,TRBV7-9,CASSLGAGTGEKLFF,TGTGCCAGCAGTTTAGGAGCCGGGACAGGCGAAAAACTGTTTTTT
TRBD1,TRBJ1-2,few,TRBV5-1,CASSFGTENYGYTF,TGCGCCAGCAGCTTCGGGACAGAGAACTATGGCTACACCTTC
NA,TRBJ2-1,NA,TRBV27,CASRITWVGTHNEQFF,TGTGCCAGCAGAATAACGTGGGTCGGGACACACAATGAGCAGTTCTTC
NA,TRBJ2-3,NA,TRBV19,CASSARDPIF,TGTGCCAGTAGTGCCAGGGACCCCATTTTT
TRBD1,TRBJ1-1,NA,TRBV5-1,CASSGGQGAIEAFF,TGCGCCAGCAGCGGGGGACAGGGGGCGATTGAAGCTTTCTTT
NA,TRBJ2-7,NA,TRBV20-1,CSASLREGYEQYF,TGCAGTGCTAGTCTCCGGGAAGGCTACGAGCAGTACTTC
NA,TRBJ1-1,NA,TRBV19,CASRGGDAFF,TGTGCCAGTAGGGGCGGGGATGCTTTCTTT
TRBD1,TRBJ1-2,NA,TRBV5-1,CASSSWRDRGKHGYTF,TGCGCCAGCAGCTCATGGAGGGACAGGGGAAAGCATGGCTACACCTTC
NA,TRBJ2-1,NA,TRBV4-1,CASSQDRNNEQFF,TGCGCCAGCAGCCAAGACAGGAACAATGAGCAGTTCTTC
NA,TRBJ1-5,NA,TRBV12-3/TRBV12-4,CASSLRGWGEPQHF,TGTGCCAGCAGTTTAAGAGGGTGGGGAGAGCCCCAGCATTTT